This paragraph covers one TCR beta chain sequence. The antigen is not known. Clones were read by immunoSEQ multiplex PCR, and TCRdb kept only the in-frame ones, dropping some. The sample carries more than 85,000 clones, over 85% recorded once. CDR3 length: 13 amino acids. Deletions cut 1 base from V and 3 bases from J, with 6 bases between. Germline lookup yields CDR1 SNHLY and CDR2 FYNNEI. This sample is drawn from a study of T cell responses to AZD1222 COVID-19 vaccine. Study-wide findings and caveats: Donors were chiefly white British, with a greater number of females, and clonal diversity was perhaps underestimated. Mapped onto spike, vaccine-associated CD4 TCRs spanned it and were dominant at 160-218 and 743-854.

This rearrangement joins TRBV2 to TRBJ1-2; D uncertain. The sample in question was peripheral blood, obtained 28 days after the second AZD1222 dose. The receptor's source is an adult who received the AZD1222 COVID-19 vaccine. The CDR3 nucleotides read TGTGCCAGCAGTGAAGGACCGCACTATGGCTACACCTTC. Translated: CASSEGPHYGYTF.